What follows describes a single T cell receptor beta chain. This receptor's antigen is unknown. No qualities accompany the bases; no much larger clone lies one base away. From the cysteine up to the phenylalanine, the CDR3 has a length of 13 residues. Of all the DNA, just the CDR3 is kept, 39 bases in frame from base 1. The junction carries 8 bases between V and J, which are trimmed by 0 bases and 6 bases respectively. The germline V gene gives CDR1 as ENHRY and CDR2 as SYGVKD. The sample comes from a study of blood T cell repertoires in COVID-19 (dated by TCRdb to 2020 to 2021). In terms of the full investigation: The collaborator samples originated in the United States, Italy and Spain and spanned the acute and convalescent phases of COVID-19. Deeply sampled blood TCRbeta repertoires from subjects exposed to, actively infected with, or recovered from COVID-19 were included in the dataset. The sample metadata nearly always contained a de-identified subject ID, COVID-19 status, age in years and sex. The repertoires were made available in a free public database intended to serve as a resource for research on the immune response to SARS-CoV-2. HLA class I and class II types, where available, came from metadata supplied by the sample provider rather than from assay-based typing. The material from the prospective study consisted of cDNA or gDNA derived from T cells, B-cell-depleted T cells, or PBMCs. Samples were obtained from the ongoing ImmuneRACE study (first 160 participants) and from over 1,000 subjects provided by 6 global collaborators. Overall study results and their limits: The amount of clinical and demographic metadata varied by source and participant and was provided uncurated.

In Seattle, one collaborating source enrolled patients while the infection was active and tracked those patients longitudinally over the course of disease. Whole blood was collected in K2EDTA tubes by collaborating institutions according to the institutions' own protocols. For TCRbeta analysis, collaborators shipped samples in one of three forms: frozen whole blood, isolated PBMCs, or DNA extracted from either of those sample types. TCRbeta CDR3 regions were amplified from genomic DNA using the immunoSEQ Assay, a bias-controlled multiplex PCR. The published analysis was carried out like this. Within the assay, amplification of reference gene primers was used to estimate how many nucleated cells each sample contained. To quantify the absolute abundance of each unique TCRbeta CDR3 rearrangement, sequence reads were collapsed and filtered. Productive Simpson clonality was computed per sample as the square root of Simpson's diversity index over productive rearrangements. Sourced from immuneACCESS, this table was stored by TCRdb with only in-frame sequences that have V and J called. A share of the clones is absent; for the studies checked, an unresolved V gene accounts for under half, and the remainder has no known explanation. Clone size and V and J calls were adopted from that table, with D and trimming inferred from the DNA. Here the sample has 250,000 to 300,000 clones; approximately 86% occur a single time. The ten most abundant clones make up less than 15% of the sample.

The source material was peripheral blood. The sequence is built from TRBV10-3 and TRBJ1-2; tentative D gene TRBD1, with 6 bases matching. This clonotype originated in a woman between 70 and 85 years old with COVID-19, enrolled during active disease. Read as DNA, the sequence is TGTGCCATCAGTGAGTCCAGGGGCAATGGCTACACCTTC. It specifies CAISESRGNGYTF.